The 9 T cell receptor beta chains in this list originate from one sample, sequenced in a study of T cell changes during pregnancy in multiple sclerosis. Data came from immunoSEQ multiplex PCR; TCRdb stores just in-frame clones and leaves some out. The repertoire holds around 57,000 clones, 91% seen once, with over 1% in the top ten. Sequences were derived from peripheral blood, sampled after pregnancy. The receptors originated from a female donor in good health, enrolled as a control in a pregnancy study.

This clone is a singleton in its sample. The chain uses TRBV7-2 and TRBJ1-1; a possible D gene is TRBD1 (6 bases). This CDR3 is built from 15 residues. CDR1 and CDR2 (germline): SGHTA, FQGNSA. Deletions cut 6 bases from V and 3 bases from J, with 17 bases between. The CDR3 here is CASSPQGGRDTEAFF. The CDR3 DNA reads TGTGCCAGCAGTCCACAGGGCGGGCGGGACACTGAAGCTTTCTTT.

The chain links TRBV9 to TRBJ1-2; maybe TRBD1 (5 bases). CDR1 and CDR2 (germline): SGDLS, YYNGEE. The germline V and J ends were trimmed by 0 bases and 11 bases, with 11 bases remaining between them. The CDR3 covers 12 residues. CDR3 in DNA: TGTGCCAGCAGCGTAGGGGTGGAGGGGTACACCTTC. This codes for CASSVGVEGYTF.

The chain is built from TRBV7-3 and TRBJ2-5; 7 bases agree with TRBD1. Germline loops: CDR1 SGHTA, CDR2 FQGTGA. This CDR3 has 16 amino acids. With 5 bases clipped from V and 4 bases from J, the junction kept 13 bases outside the gene matches. The CDR3 loop reads CASSPTARTGGETQYF. In nucleotides, the CDR3 is TGTGCCAGCAGCCCGACTGCCCGGACAGGTGGAGAGACCCAGTACTTC.

The chain combines TRBV4-1 with TRBJ1-1; D gene unclear. In germline, CDR1 is MGHRA, CDR2 YSYEKL. Trimming removed 0 bases at V and 0 bases at J, with 11 bases between. The CDR3 is 16 amino acids. The CDR3 sequence: CASSQEGSPMNTEAFF. CDR3 in DNA: TGCGCCAGCAGCCAAGAGGGCAGCCCGATGAACACTGAAGCTTTCTTT.

The table lists this clone with a count of one. The chain combines TRBV2 with TRBJ2-1, with 10 positions matching TRBD1. The V and J ends lost 2 bases and 0 bases, in that order; junction bases with no gene match: 16. The CDR3 runs to 21 residues. In germline, CDR1 is SNHLY, CDR2 FYNNEI. The CDR3 nucleotides are TGTGCCAGCAGTGAAACCCGGACAGGGGGGACTGGAAGCAGCTCCTACAATGAGCAGTTCTTC. Its protein product is CASSETRTGGTGSSSYNEQFF.

The chain is built from TRBV27 and TRBJ2-6, with D perhaps matching TRBD1 (6 bases). Germline lookup yields CDR1 MNHEY and CDR2 SMNVEV (reference sequence). This CDR3 is 16 amino acids long. Trimming pared 6 bases from V and 0 bases from J, leaving 12 bases between. DNA of the CDR3: TGTGCCAGCAGAACAGGGTTCGACTCTGGGGCCAACGTCCTGACTTTC. Its protein is CASRTGFDSGANVLTF.

The J gene is TRBJ2-3, the V gene TRBV7-9, with a weak D call TRBD1 (6 bases). The length of the CDR3 is 17 residues. Per the germline V gene, CDR1 is SEHNR and CDR2 is FQNEAQ (reference sequence). The ends were cut back, 3 bases at V and 6 bases at J, with 22 bases in the middle. DNA of the CDR3: TGTGCCAGCAGCTTCTGGAAGACAGGCTTAGAGGGGGATACGCAGTATTTT. Translated, it gives CASSFWKTGLEGDTQYF.

The chain uses TRBV4-3 and TRBJ1-2, with TRBD1 identical over 9 bases. The CDR3 is made up of 15 amino acids. CDR1 is LGHNA, CDR2 YSLEER, per germline. Germline trimming cut 1 base from V and 6 bases from J; bases unmatched to any gene: 6. The chain's CDR3 is CASSQVGQGNHGYTF. For the CDR3, the DNA is TGCGCCAGCAGCCAAGTAGGACAGGGGAATCATGGCTACACCTTC.

The chain uses TRBV5-5 and TRBJ2-1; 10 bases agree with TRBD2. Germline CDR1 is SGHKS and CDR2 is YYEKEE (reference sequence). With V trimmed by 6 bases and J by 2 bases, 5 bases remained unmatched. This CDR3 has 15 amino acids. CDR3 DNA: TGTGCCAGCACCTTACTAGCGGGGCCCTACAATGAGCAGTTCTTC. Translation: CASTLLAGPYNEQFF.